This note documents a single T cell receptor (beta chain) sequence. Antigen specificity is unknown. This entry belongs to a study of cytomegalovirus exposure and HLA in healthy donors. PCR amplification relied on 60 Vbeta primers (plus 13 Jbeta primers). The repertoire was sequenced with immunoSEQ multiplex PCR; TCRdb's copy has only in-frame clones and lacks some. Of some 180,000 clones in the sample, about 85% were seen once. Study-level results: Available immune exposure information was restricted to CMV serostatus only.

Per the germline V gene, CDR1 is SGHRS and CDR2 is YFSETQ. The CDR3 loop spans 20 amino acids. The V and J ends lost 0 bases and 0 bases, in that order; junction bases with no gene match: 13. This chain links TRBV5-1 with TRBJ2-4; 9 bases map to TRBD1. Sequenced: PBMCs. This receptor was taken from a boy between 2 and 10 years old in good health and CMV-seronegative. CDR3 sequence reads: CASSLGSGTGSLVAKNIQYF. CDR3 nucleotide sequence: TGCGCCAGCAGCTTGGGGTCGGGGACAGGGTCCTTAGTAGCCAAAAACATTCAGTACTTC. Based on the CDR3 plus reference TRBV5-1 and TRBJ2-4, the full variable domain is KAGVTQTPRYLIKTRGQQVTLSCSPISGHRSVSWYQQTPGQGLQFLFEYFSETQRNKGNFPGRFSGRQFSNSRSEMNVSTLELGDSALYLCASSLGSGTGSLVAKNIQYFGAGTRLSVL.